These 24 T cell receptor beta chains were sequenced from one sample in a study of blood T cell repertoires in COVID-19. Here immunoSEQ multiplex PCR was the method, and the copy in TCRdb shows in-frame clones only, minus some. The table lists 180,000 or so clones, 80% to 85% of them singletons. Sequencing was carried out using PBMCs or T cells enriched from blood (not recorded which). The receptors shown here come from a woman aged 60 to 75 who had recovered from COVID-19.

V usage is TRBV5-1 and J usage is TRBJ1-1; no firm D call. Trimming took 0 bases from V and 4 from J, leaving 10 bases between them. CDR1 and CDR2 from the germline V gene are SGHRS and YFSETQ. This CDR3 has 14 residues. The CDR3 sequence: CASSLEVGVTEAFF. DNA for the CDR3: TGCGCCAGCAGCTTGGAGGTCGGGGTCACTGAAGCTTTCTTT.

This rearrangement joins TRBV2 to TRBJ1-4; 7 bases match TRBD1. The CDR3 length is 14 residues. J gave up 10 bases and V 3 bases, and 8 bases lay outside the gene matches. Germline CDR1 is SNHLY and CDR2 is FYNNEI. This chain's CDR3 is CASSDQGVVRKLFF. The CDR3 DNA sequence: TGTGCCAGCAGTGACCAGGGGGTCGTGAGAAAACTGTTTTTT.

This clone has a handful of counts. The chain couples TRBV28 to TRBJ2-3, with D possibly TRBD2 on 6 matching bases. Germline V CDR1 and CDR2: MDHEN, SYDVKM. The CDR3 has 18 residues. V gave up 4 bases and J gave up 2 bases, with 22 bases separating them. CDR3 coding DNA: TGTGCCAGCAGTTCGACTACCCGACTAGTTCGGCCCACAGATACGCAGTATTTT. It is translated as CASSSTTRLVRPTDTQYF.

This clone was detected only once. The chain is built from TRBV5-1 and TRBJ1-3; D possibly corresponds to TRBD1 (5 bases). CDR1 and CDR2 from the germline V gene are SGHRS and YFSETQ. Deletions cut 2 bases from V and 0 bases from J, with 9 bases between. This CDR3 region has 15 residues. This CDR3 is CASSLTGNSGNTIYF. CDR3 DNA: TGCGCCAGCAGCTTAACAGGAAACTCTGGAAACACCATATATTTT.

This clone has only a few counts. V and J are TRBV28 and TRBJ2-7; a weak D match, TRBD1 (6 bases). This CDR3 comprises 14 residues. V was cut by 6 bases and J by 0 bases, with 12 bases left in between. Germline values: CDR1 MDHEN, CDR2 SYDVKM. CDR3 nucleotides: TGTGCCAGCAGAAAAGACAGGAGCTCCTACGAGCAGTACTTC. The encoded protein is CASRKDRSSYEQYF.

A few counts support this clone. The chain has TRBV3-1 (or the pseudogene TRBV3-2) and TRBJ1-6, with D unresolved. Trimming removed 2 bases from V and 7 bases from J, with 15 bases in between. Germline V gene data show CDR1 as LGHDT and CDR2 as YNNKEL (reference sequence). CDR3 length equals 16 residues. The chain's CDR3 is CASSQSSLNGNSPLHF. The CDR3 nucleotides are TGTGCCAGCAGCCAAAGCTCATTAAACGGGAATTCACCCCTCCACTTT.

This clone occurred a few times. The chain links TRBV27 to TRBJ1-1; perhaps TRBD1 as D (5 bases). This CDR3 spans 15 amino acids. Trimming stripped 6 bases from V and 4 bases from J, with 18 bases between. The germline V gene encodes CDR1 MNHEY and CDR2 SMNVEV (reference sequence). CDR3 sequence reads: CASSKGRAGSTEAFF. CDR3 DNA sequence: TGTGCCAGCAGCAAAGGGAGGGCAGGGAGCACTGAAGCTTTCTTT.

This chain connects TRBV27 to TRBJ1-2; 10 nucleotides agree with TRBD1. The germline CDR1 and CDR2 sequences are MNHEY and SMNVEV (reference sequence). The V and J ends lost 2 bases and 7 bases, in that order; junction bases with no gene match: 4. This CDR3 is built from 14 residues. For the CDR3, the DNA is TGTGCCAGCAGTTTAAGACAGGGGGCGGGTGGCTACACCTTC. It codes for CASSLRQGAGGYTF.

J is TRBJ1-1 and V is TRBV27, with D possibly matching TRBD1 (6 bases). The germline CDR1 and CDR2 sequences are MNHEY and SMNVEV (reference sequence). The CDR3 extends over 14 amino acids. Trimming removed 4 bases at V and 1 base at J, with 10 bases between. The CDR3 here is CASSWLGQNTEAFF. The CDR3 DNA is TGTGCCAGCAGTTGGCTGGGACAGAACACTGAAGCTTTCTTT.

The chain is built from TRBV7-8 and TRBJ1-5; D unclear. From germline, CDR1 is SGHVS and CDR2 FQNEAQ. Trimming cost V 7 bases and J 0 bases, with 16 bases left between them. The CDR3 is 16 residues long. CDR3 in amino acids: CASTAVEFTSNQPQHF. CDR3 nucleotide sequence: TGTGCCAGCACCGCCGTGGAGTTTACTAGCAATCAGCCCCAGCATTTT.

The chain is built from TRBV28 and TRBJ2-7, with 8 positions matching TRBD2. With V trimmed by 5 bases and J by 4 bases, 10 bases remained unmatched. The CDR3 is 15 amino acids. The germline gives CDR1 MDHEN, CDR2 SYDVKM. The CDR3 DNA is TGTGCCAGCAGTACGGGGGGGGCTAGCAGATACGAGCAGTACTTC. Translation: CASSTGGASRYEQYF.

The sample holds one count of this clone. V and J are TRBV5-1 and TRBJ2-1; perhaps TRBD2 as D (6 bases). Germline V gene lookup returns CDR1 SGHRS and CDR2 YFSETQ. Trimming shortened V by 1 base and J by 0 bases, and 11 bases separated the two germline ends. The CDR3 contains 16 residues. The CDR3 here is CASSLFFGGSYNEQFF. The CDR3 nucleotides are TGCGCCAGCAGCTTGTTTTTCGGGGGCTCCTACAATGAGCAGTTCTTC.

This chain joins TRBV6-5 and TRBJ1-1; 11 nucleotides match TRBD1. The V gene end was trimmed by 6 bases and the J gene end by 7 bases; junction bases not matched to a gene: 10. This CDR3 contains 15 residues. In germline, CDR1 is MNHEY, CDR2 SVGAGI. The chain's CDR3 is CASSAPGQGANEAFF. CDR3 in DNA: TGTGCCAGCAGCGCCCCCGGACAGGGGGCAAATGAAGCTTTCTTT.

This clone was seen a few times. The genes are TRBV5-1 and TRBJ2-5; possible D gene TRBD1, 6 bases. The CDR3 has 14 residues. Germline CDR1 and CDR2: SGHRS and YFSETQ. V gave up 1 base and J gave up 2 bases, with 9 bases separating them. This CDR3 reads CASSLRGQQETQYF. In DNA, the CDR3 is TGCGCCAGCAGCTTGCGGGGACAACAAGAGACCCAGTACTTC.

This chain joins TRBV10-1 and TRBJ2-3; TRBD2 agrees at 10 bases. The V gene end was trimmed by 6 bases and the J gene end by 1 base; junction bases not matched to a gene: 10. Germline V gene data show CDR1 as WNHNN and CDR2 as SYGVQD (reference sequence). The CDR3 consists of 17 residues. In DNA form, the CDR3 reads TGCGCCAGCAGCAGGGCTAGCGGGAGATTCGGCACAGATACGCAGTATTTT. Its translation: CASSRASGRFGTDTQYF.

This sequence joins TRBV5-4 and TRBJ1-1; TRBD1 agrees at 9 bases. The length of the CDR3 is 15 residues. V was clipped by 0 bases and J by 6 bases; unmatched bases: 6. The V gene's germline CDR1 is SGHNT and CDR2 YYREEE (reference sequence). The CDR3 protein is CASSLGTGAYAEAFF. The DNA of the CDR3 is TGTGCCAGCAGCTTGGGGACAGGGGCTTACGCTGAAGCTTTCTTT.

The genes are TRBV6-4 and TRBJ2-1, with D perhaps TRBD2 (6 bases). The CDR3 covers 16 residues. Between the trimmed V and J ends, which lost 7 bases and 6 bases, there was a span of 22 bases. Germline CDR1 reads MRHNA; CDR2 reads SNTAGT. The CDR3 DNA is TGTGCCAGCACCCAGTTAGTAGCGGCTGGTTTCAATGAGCAGTTCTTC. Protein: CASTQLVAAGFNEQFF.

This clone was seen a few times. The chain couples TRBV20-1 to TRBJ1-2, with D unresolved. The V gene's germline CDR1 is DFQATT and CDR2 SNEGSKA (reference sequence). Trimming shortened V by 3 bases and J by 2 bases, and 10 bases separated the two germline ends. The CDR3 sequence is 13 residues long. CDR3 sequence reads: CSASQDLNYGYTF. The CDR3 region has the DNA TGCAGTGCTAGTCAGGATCTGAACTATGGCTACACCTTC.

The CDR3 DNA follows: TGTGCCTGGAGTCGCTTGACAGGGCATTTGACGAAAGGCTACACCTTC. Its protein product is CAWSRLTGHLTKGYTF. J is TRBJ1-2 and V is TRBV30; TRBD1 agrees at 7 bases. Germline CDR1 is GTSNPN and CDR2 is SVGIG (reference sequence). CDR3 length: 16 amino acids. J gave up 8 bases and V 2 bases, and 17 bases lay outside the gene matches.

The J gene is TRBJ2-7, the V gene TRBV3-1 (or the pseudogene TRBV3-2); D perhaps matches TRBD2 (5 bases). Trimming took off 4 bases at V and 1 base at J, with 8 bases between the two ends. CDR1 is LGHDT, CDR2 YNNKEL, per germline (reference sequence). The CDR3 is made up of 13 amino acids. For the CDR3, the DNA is TGTGCCAGCAGCCCGGGGAGATCCTACGAGCAGTACTTC. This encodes CASSPGRSYEQYF.

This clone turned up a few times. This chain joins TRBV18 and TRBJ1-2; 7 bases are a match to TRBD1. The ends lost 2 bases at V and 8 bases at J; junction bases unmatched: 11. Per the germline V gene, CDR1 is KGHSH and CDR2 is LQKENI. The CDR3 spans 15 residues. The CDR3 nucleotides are TGTGCCAGCTCACCAAACTACAGGGGTTCGGGAGGCTACACCTTC. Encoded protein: CASSPNYRGSGGYTF. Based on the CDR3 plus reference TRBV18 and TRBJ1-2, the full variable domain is NAGVMQNPRHLVRRRGQEARLRCSPMKGHSHVYWYRQLPEEGLKFMVYLQKENIIDESGMPKERFSAEFPKEGPSILRIQQVVRGDSAAYFCASSPNYRGSGGYTFGSGTRLTVV.

The CDR3 coding sequence is TGCGCCAGCAGCGGGGGACACCTTGGCTCTGGAAACACCATATATTTT. Protein product: CASSGGHLGSGNTIYF. The chain is built from TRBV5-1 and TRBJ1-3, with a tentative D call TRBD1 (6 bases). Trimming removed 4 bases at V and 0 bases at J, with 14 bases between. Germline V gives CDR1 SGHRS, CDR2 YFSETQ. CDR3 length equals 16 residues. The full variable domain, with the rest looked up from reference TRBV5-1 and TRBJ1-3, is KAGVTQTPRYLIKTRGQQVTLSCSPISGHRSVSWYQQTPGQGLQFLFEYFSETQRNKGNFPGRFSGRQFSNSRSEMNVSTLELGDSALYLCASSGGHLGSGNTIYFGEGSWLTVV.

CDR3 DNA: TGTGCCAGCAGCTTCGGGACAGTAACCTACGAGCAGTACTTC. Translating it yields CASSFGTVTYEQYF. The rearrangement links TRBV11-2 to TRBJ2-7, with 7 nucleotides matching TRBD1. CDR3 size: 14 residues. Germline-derived CDR1 and CDR2 are SGHAT and FQNNGV. The V and J ends lost 3 bases and 2 bases, in that order; junction bases with no gene match: 4.

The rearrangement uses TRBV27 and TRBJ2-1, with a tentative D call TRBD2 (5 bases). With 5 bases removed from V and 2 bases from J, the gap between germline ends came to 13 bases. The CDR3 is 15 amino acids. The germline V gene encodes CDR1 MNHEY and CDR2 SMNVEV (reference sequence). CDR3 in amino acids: CASSRSRDPYNEQFF. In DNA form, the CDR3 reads TGTGCCAGCAGTAGGTCCCGGGATCCCTACAATGAGCAGTTCTTC.